The 27 T cell receptor beta chains in this list originate from one sample, sequenced in a study of CD8+ T cells in alopecia areata. Extraction and reverse transcription of RNA yielded cDNA as the sequencing template. The protocol was immunoSEQ multiplex PCR, while the TCRdb copy is restricted to in-frame clones and leaves out a portion. The sample lists about 140,000 clones, approximately 49% occurring once. This material consisted of CD4+ T cells sorted from blood, taken at week 0. The receptors stem from a human donor with alopecia areata.

The chain is built from TRBV6-6 and TRBJ2-7, with no clear D. V was cut by 6 bases and J by 4 bases, with 7 bases left in between. CDR1 is MNHNY, CDR2 SVGAGI, per germline (reference sequence). This CDR3 is 11 amino acids long. CDR3: CASSLNYEQYF. In DNA form, the CDR3 reads TGTGCCAGCAGCCTTAATTACGAGCAGTACTTC.

J is TRBJ1-2 and V is TRBV30; D not resolved. The V end was cut by 0 bases, the J end by 4 bases, with 6 bases between. Germline V lookup: CDR1 GTSNPN, CDR2 SVGIG (reference sequence). This CDR3 has 12 residues. The CDR3 DNA sequence: TGTGCCTGGAGTGTAAGAGTCTATGGCTACACCTTC. This gives the protein CAWSVRVYGYTF.

This clone was seen a few times. J is TRBJ2-5 and V is TRBV29-1, with D tentatively TRBD1 (7 bases). V was trimmed by 2 bases and J by 3 bases, leaving 13 bases between them. The length of the CDR3 is 14 residues. CDR1 SQVTM and CDR2 ANQGSEA come from the germline V gene. The CDR3 is CSVELEGAKETQYF. CDR3 in DNA: TGCAGCGTTGAATTGGAGGGGGCGAAAGAGACCCAGTACTTC.

This clone was observed a few times. The CDR3 DNA sequence: TGTGCCAGCAGCTTAGGGGACAGCTATGGCTACACCTTC. It codes for CASSLGDSYGYTF. The rearrangement links TRBV7-9 to TRBJ1-2, with 7 bases lining up with TRBD1. V lost 1 base to trimming and J lost 4 bases; unmatched junction nucleotides: 0. CDR1 is SEHNR and CDR2 is FQNEAQ in the germline V gene (reference sequence). The CDR3 is 13 residues long.

CDR3 bases: TGTGCCTGGAGTGGACAGGATTTTACCTACGAGCAGTACTTC. It specifies CAWSGQDFTYEQYF. This sequence joins TRBV30 and TRBJ2-7; weak D call: TRBD1 (6 bases). The ends were cut back, 1 base at V and 2 bases at J, with 12 bases in the middle. The CDR3 runs to 14 residues. CDR1 GTSNPN and CDR2 SVGIG come from the germline V gene (reference sequence). The full variable domain, with the rest looked up from reference TRBV30 and TRBJ2-7, is SQTIHQWPATLVQPVGSPLSLECTVEGTSNPNLYWYRQAAGRGLQLLFYSVGIGQISSEVPQNLSASRPQDRQFILSSKKLLLSDSGFYLCAWSGQDFTYEQYFGPGTRLTVT.

This chain uses TRBV30 with TRBJ2-1, with 10 bases fitting TRBD2. Trimming cost V 2 bases and J 15 bases; bases outside gene matches: 13. This CDR3 is 14 amino acids long. The germline gives CDR1 GTSNPN, CDR2 SVGIG (reference sequence). The CDR3 is CAWSRGTSVTQAFF. DNA of the CDR3: TGTGCCTGGAGTCGGGGGACTAGCGTTACTCAGGCGTTCTTC.

This sequence joins TRBV2 and TRBJ2-3, with a tentative D call TRBD2 (6 bases). CDR1 is SNHLY and CDR2 is FYNNEI in the germline V gene. V lost 6 bases to trimming and J lost 0 bases, with 7 bases between them. The CDR3 spans 13 residues. CDR3 in amino acids: CASRAGSTDTQYF. The CDR3 DNA reads TGTGCCAGCAGGGCGGGGAGCACAGATACGCAGTATTTT.

The CDR3: CAWSAPRPGTGGSNTGELFF. The CDR3 region has the DNA TGTGCCTGGAGTGCACCCCGGCCCGGGACAGGGGGATCGAACACCGGGGAGCTGTTTTTT. The genes are TRBV30 and TRBJ2-2, with TRBD1 identical over 11 bases. CDR1 GTSNPN and CDR2 SVGIG come from the germline V gene (reference sequence). V shed 1 base and J 0 bases; nucleotides not matched to a gene: 13. The CDR3 has 20 amino acids.

The V call is TRBV7-2, the J call TRBJ2-2, with 10 bases aligning to TRBD2. The V gene end was trimmed by 1 base and the J gene end by 3 bases; junction bases not matched to a gene: 2. In germline, CDR1 is SGHTA, CDR2 FQGNSA. The CDR3 is 16 residues long. This CDR3 reads CASSLGTSGHTGELFF. Written as DNA, the CDR3 is TGTGCCAGCAGCTTAGGGACTAGCGGACACACCGGGGAGCTGTTTTTT.

This clone was seen only a few times. The V gene is TRBV29-1, the J gene TRBJ2-5; no clear D gene. The CDR3 loop spans 12 amino acids. Trimming left V 2 bases short and J 2 bases short, with 6 bases between. CDR1 and CDR2 (germline): SQVTM, ANQGSEA. CDR3 nucleotide sequence: TGCAGCGTTGAATCTGGACAAGAGACCCAGTACTTC. It specifies CSVESGQETQYF.

The chain is built from TRBV30 and TRBJ1-1; D possibly corresponds to TRBD1 (5 bases). The V end lost 0 bases, the J end lost 11 bases, and 16 bases lay between the germline ends. This CDR3 is built from 13 residues. The germline CDR1 and CDR2 sequences are GTSNPN and SVGIG (reference sequence). CDR3 sequence (DNA): TGTGCCTGGAGTGTCCTGGACAACTCCGGGGCTTTCTTT. This encodes CAWSVLDNSGAFF.

This clone was picked up a small number of times. The rearrangement links TRBV30 to TRBJ2-3; 9 nucleotides match TRBD1. The germline CDR1 and CDR2 sequences are GTSNPN and SVGIG (reference sequence). The CDR3 sequence is 14 residues long. V shed 2 bases and J 6 bases; nucleotides not matched to a gene: 6. CDR3 residues: CAWSTGTGPDTQYF. Here the CDR3 DNA reads TGTGCCTGGAGTACCGGGACAGGGCCCGATACGCAGTATTTT. The whole variable domain, remainder taken from reference TRBV30 and TRBJ2-3, is SQTIHQWPATLVQPVGSPLSLECTVEGTSNPNLYWYRQAAGRGLQLLFYSVGIGQISSEVPQNLSASRPQDRQFILSSKKLLLSDSGFYLCAWSTGTGPDTQYFGPGTRLTVL.

Only one count was recorded for this clone. The rearrangement uses TRBV30 and TRBJ2-7; D call uncertain. V shed 1 base and J shed 3 bases, with 10 bases lying between them. The CDR3 extends over 13 amino acids. Germline V gene sequence: CDR1 GTSNPN, CDR2 SVGIG (reference sequence). CDR3 DNA sequence: TGTGCCTGGAGTGCCGGGCGGCTCTACGAGCAGTACTTC. This sequence encodes CAWSAGRLYEQYF.

The V call is TRBV30, the J call TRBJ1-1, with TRBD1 identical over 8 bases. Germline V gives CDR1 GTSNPN, CDR2 SVGIG (reference sequence). After removal of 5 bases from V and 5 bases from J, the junction contained 22 bases not matched to a gene. This CDR3 has 18 amino acids. This CDR3 reads CAWDLLMTGDPSQTEAFF. CDR3 in DNA: TGTGCCTGGGACCTTCTGATGACAGGGGATCCATCTCAGACTGAAGCTTTCTTT.

This chain links TRBV7-2 with TRBJ2-7; no definite D call. Germline V gene sequence: CDR1 SGHTA, CDR2 FQGNSA. With 1 base removed from V and 5 bases from J, the gap between germline ends came to 3 bases. This CDR3 contains 11 residues. The DNA of the CDR3 is TGTGCCAGCAGCTTAGTGAACGAGCAGTACTTC. It specifies CASSLVNEQYF.

A few counts support this clone. V and J are TRBV25-1 and TRBJ1-5; 8 bases align to TRBD1. The ends lost 7 bases at V and 3 bases at J; junction bases unmatched: 5. The length of the CDR3 is 14 residues. Germline values: CDR1 MGHDK, CDR2 SYGVNS. CDR3: CASTGQGTNQPQHF. As DNA, the CDR3 is TGTGCCAGCACAGGACAGGGCACCAATCAGCCCCAGCATTTT.

The chain is built from TRBV5-1 and TRBJ1-3, with a possible D match to TRBD1 (5 bases). The CDR3 runs 13 residues. Trimming stripped 4 bases from V and 6 bases from J, with 11 bases between. Per germline, CDR1 SGHRS and CDR2 YFSETQ. In DNA form, the CDR3 reads TGCGCCAGCAGCCTCGACAGTCTAAACACCATATATTTT. Translating gives CASSLDSLNTIYF.

J is TRBJ1-2 and V is TRBV6-5; perhaps TRBD1 as D (5 bases). The CDR3 contains 13 residues. In germline, CDR1 is MNHEY, CDR2 SVGAGI. V was pared by 2 bases and J by 8 bases, with 12 bases between. CDR3 nucleotide sequence: TGTGCCAGCAGTTACACAAGGGGTGGCGGCTACACCTTC. This encodes CASSYTRGGGYTF.

The chain joins TRBV2 to TRBJ2-6; a weak D match, TRBD1 (6 bases). CDR1 is SNHLY, CDR2 FYNNEI, per germline. The V end lost 6 bases, the J end lost 0 bases, and 6 bases lay between the germline ends. The CDR3 covers 14 residues. The CDR3, as DNA: TGTGCCAGCAGACAGGGCTCTGGGGCCAACGTCCTGACTTTC. This translates into CASRQGSGANVLTF.

Only a few counts were recorded for this clone. The chain recombines TRBV30 with TRBJ1-5; no definite D call. Germline CDR1 and CDR2: GTSNPN and SVGIG (reference sequence). V was cut by 0 bases and J by 2 bases, with 11 bases left in between. This CDR3 region has 15 residues. CDR3 DNA: TGTGCCTGGAGTGTTTTCTTGCAGGGCAATCAGCCCCAGCATTTT. Encoded protein: CAWSVFLQGNQPQHF.

The CDR3, as DNA: TGCAGCGTTGAGGTCGGGGGAAACTCCTACGAGCAGTACTTC. It specifies CSVEVGGNSYEQYF. The chain carries TRBV29-1 and TRBJ2-7; D may be TRBD2 (6 bases). Trimming took off 3 bases at V and 0 bases at J, with 12 bases between the two ends. The CDR3 extends over 14 amino acids. Germline CDR1 reads SQVTM; CDR2 reads ANQGSEA.

This clone was seen only a few times. V is TRBV10-3 and J is TRBJ2-5, with D tentatively TRBD1 (6 bases). V was pared by 6 bases and J by 4 bases, with 9 bases between. CDR3 length equals 12 residues. The germline CDR1 and CDR2 sequences are ENHRY and SYGVKD. The DNA of the CDR3 is TGTGCCATCAGGGCGACAGGAGAGACCCAGTACTTC. Encoded protein: CAIRATGETQYF.

This clone was picked up one time. The J gene is TRBJ2-7, the V gene TRBV30; 8 nucleotides agree with TRBD1. Germline V gene data show CDR1 as GTSNPN and CDR2 as SVGIG (reference sequence). Trimming cost V 5 bases and J 3 bases; bases outside gene matches: 3. CDR3 size: 12 residues. CDR3 coding DNA: TGTGCCTGGGATGGACAGGGCTACGAGCAGTACTTC. It yields the protein CAWDGQGYEQYF.

The chain recombines TRBV7-2 with TRBJ1-2; no reliable D call. The V gene's germline CDR1 is SGHTA and CDR2 FQGNSA. Trimming took off 5 bases at V and 0 bases at J, with 4 bases between the two ends. CDR3 length: 12 amino acids. In DNA, the CDR3 is TGTGCCAGCAGCCCCTCTAACTATGGCTACACCTTC. Its translation is CASSPSNYGYTF. The variable domain in full, with the rest retrieved from reference TRBV7-2 and TRBJ1-2, is GAGVSQSPSNKVTEKGKDVELRCDPISGHTALYWYRQSLGQGLEFLIYFQGNSAPDKSGLPSDRFSAERTGGSVSTLTIQRTQQEDSAVYLCASSPSNYGYTFGSGTRLTVV.

A few counts support this clone. The chain has TRBV5-1 and TRBJ2-2, with D uncertain. Looked up from germline, CDR1 is SGHRS and CDR2 is YFSETQ. V was cut by 1 base and J by 7 bases, with 11 bases left in between. The CDR3 length is 14 residues. The CDR3 nucleotides read TGCGCCAGCAGCTTGAACGGACCGAACGGGGAGCTGTTTTTT. Protein product: CASSLNGPNGELFF.

The chain is built from TRBV23-1 and TRBJ1-5; 7 nucleotides agree with TRBD1. TRBV23-1 is reported as an ORF; its role is uncertain. The trim removed 0 bases at V and 1 base at J, leaving 3 bases unmatched. This CDR3 has 16 residues. CDR3: CASSQSSRGSNQPQHF. CDR3 nucleotides: TGCGCCAGCAGTCAATCGAGCAGGGGGAGCAATCAGCCCCAGCATTTT.

V usage is TRBV6-6 and J usage is TRBJ1-3, with TRBD1 identical over 7 bases. This CDR3 is 16 amino acids long. Unmatched junction bases numbered 5, after V lost 3 bases and J lost 0 bases. Germline V lookup: CDR1 MNHNY, CDR2 SVGAGI (reference sequence). CDR3 nucleotide sequence: TGTGCCAGCAGTTATAAGACAGGGAGCTCTGGAAACACCATATATTTT. It is translated as CASSYKTGSSGNTIYF.